The T cell receptor (beta chain) described here comes from a study of blood T cell repertoires in COVID-19. Study-wide context: T cells, B-cell-depleted T cells, or PBMCs provided the cDNA or gDNA that served as material.

Assay: immunoSEQ multiplex PCR; the TCRdb copy retains only in-frame clones and omits some. The table lists 120,000 or so clones, over 85% of them singletons. This TCR derives from a man aged 50 or older with active COVID-19. Material for sequencing was peripheral blood.

The DNA for the CDR3 is TGTGCCAGCAGCCCCCAGGGCCAGGAAGAGACCCAGTACTTC. This codes for CASSPQGQEETQYF. The genes are TRBV9 and TRBJ2-5; D might be TRBD1 (5 bases). The CDR3 runs to 14 residues. V was cut by 4 bases and J by 3 bases, with 13 bases left in between. From germline, CDR1 is SGDLS and CDR2 YYNGEE.